This T cell receptor (beta chain) comes out of a study of human T cells and chemical hapten exposure. About the study: Enrolled patients were predominantly female and had alopecia areata, totalis or universalis.

TCRdb re-called the RACE reads with MiXCR, one entry per CDR3 protein. The sample consists of around 99,000 distinct CDR3 sequences, approximately 11% of them appearing once. Overall study findings and caveats: With regard to DPC sensitization, TCRs above 1 in 1000 frequency did not change.

Time point specified: patch test 2, 6 weeks after DPC sensitization. Treatment defined: therapeutic diphenylcyclopropenone sensitization with weekly scalp DPC. This CDR3 is 21 amino acids long. Trimming shortened V by 1 base and J by 0 bases, and 22 bases separated the two germline ends. Germline V lookup: CDR1 LGHNA, CDR2 YNFKEQ. This clonotype has a count of ten or more. Its antigen is unknown. V and J are TRBV4-2 and TRBJ2-6, with D maybe TRBD1 (6 bases). The source material was whole blood, sampled in connection with sensitization to the hapten diphenylcyclopropenone (DPC). This TCR came from a man aged 40-49 years with alopecia areata. Some clones in this sample may be carry-over from other donors' samples. This chain's CDR3 is CASSQVWISGDSFSGANVLTF. Here the CDR3 DNA reads TGTGCCAGCAGCCAAGTTTGGATTTCAGGGGATTCATTCTCTGGGGCCAACGTCCTGACTTTC.